These 21 T cell receptor beta chains were sequenced from one sample in a study of blood T cells in healthy people across ages. A second roughly 7 to 11 cycle PCR used barcoded and J-beta primers. TCRdb itself ran the 5' RACE reads through MiXCR, one entry per CDR3 protein. The table shows over 1,500,000 distinct CDR3 sequences, with approximately 40% occurring only once. Sequences were obtained from blood. The receptors stem from a human donor in good health.

This clonotype was observed a few times. This sequence joins TRBV12-3 or TRBV12-4 and TRBJ2-4, with D possibly TRBD1 on 6 matching bases. The CDR3 extends over 14 amino acids. The V and J ends lost 5 bases and 5 bases respectively, with 13 bases between them. The CDR3: CASSPQGRENIQYF. Here the CDR3 DNA reads TGTGCCAGCAGTCCACAGGGTAGGGAAAACATTCAGTACTTC.

This clonotype was counted at least ten times. Relative to the germline gene, one junction end is altered; a read error may explain this. The J gene is TRBJ1-2, the V gene TRBV12-3 or TRBV12-4, with D possibly being TRBD1 (6 bases). The CDR3 consists of 13 residues. The CDR3 nucleotides are TGCGCCAGCAGCTTGGGGGACATCTATGGCTACACCTTC. Encoded protein: CASSLGDIYGYTF.

The J gene is TRBJ2-7, the V gene TRBV2; D possibly corresponds to TRBD1 (6 bases). Deletions cut 7 bases from V and 2 bases from J, with 15 bases between. The CDR3 is made up of 14 amino acids. Germline assignment: CDR1 SNHLY and CDR2 FYNNEI. The CDR3 region is CASTEQDRPYEQYF. The CDR3 region has the DNA TGTGCCAGCACCGAGCAGGACAGACCCTACGAGCAGTACTTC.

This clonotype was observed a few times. This CDR3 reads CASSRTSGGAVRELFF. In DNA, the CDR3 is TGTGCCAGCAGCAGGACTAGCGGGGGGGCCGTCCGGGAGCTGTTTTTT. This chain connects TRBV11-1 to TRBJ2-2; 15 bases are shared with TRBD2. The CDR3 is 16 amino acids. The junction had 7 bases not matched to a gene; V was cut back by 5 bases and J by 9 bases. Germline loops: CDR1 SGHAT, CDR2 FQDESV (reference sequence). The entire variable domain, with the rest obtained from reference TRBV11-1 and TRBJ2-2, is as follows: EAEVAQSPRYKITEKSQAVAFWCDPISGHATLYWYRQILGQGPELLVQFQDESVVDDSQLPKDRFSAERLKGVDSTLKIQPAELGDSAMYLCASSRTSGGAVRELFFGEGSRLTVL.

The V gene is TRBV6-5, the J gene TRBJ2-3; D is unresolved. CDR3 size: 11 residues. Trimming stripped 7 bases from V and 6 bases from J, with 8 bases between. CDR1 and CDR2 from the germline V gene are MNHEY and SVGAGI. CDR3 region: CASTAADTQYF. DNA of the CDR3: TGTGCCAGCACCGCAGCCGATACGCAGTATTTT.

The chain recombines TRBV29-1 with TRBJ2-3; 7 bases align to TRBD1. Trimming cost V 7 bases and J 3 bases; bases outside gene matches: 13. In germline, CDR1 is SQVTM, CDR2 ANQGSEA. The CDR3 spans 15 residues. This chain's CDR3 is CSAVGGDRVTDTQYF. Here the CDR3 DNA reads TGCAGCGCTGTAGGGGGAGACAGGGTTACAGATACGCAGTATTTT.

The chain employs TRBV3-1 and TRBJ1-2; possible D gene TRBD1, 5 bases. There are 13 residues in the CDR3. Germline V gene lookup returns CDR1 LGHDT and CDR2 YNNKEL (reference sequence). V was clipped by 6 bases and J by 7 bases, with 15 bases between them. Here the CDR3 DNA reads TGTGCCAGCAGTCTCGGGACCCAGGTTGGCTACACCTTC. It yields the protein CASSLGTQVGYTF.

The V and J genes are TRBV6-2 or TRBV6-3 and TRBJ2-7; 9 nucleotides line up with TRBD1. Germline V gives CDR1 MNHEY, CDR2 SVGEGT. CDR3 length equals 19 residues. The V segment lost 6 bases and the J segment 5 bases; nucleotides outside the gene matches: 23. CDR3: CASSRVQGQRTGDLHEQYF. The CDR3 DNA sequence: TGTGCCAGCAGCCGAGTCCAAGGACAGAGGACAGGGGATTTGCACGAGCAGTACTTC.

This clonotype was seen repeatedly, ten times or more. V is TRBV6-1 and J is TRBJ2-5; tentatively, D is TRBD1 (5 bases). Germline V lookup: CDR1 MNHNS, CDR2 SASEGT. The CDR3 is made up of 13 amino acids. The V gene lost 7 bases and the J gene lost 2 bases, with 11 bases spanning the gap. CDR3 sequence: CASTWTQQETQYF. Here the CDR3 DNA reads TGTGCCAGCACCTGGACACAACAAGAGACCCAGTACTTC.

The J gene is TRBJ2-5, the V gene TRBV15, with no clear D. V was shortened by 0 bases and J by 2 bases, with 10 bases between the two germline ends. The germline gives CDR1 LNHNV, CDR2 YYDKDF (reference sequence). The CDR3 runs 15 residues. The CDR3 region has the DNA TGTGCCACCAGCAGAGATCGGTGGGCTCAAGAGACCCAGTACTTC. Its translation is CATSRDRWAQETQYF.

This chain joins TRBV27 and TRBJ2-2, with 11 bases matching TRBD1. CDR3 length: 18 residues. Germline V gives CDR1 MNHEY, CDR2 SMNVEV (reference sequence). Trimming removed 2 bases from V and 9 bases from J; junction bases left unmatched: 14. CDR3 sequence (DNA): TGTGCCAGCAGTTTACTTGCGGAGAAGGGGACAGGGGGTTGGGAGCTGTTTTTT. Its protein product is CASSLLAEKGTGGWELFF.

The chain is built from TRBV4-2 and TRBJ1-1; D might be TRBD1 (6 bases). Trimming pared 4 bases from V and 4 bases from J, leaving 16 bases between. The germline CDR1 and CDR2 sequences are LGHNA and YNFKEQ. The CDR3 consists of 15 residues. DNA for the CDR3: TGTGCCAGCAGCCCATCCCAGGGGAGCGCCACTGAAGCTTTCTTT. This translates into CASSPSQGSATEAFF.

This clonotype came up a few times. J is TRBJ2-1 and V is TRBV11-2; 7 bases are shared with TRBD2. Trimming at V came to 1 base and at J to 3 bases, leaving 21 bases not matched to a gene. CDR3 length equals 21 residues. Germline V gene lookup returns CDR1 SGHAT and CDR2 FQNNGV. CDR3 nucleotides: TGTGCCAGCAGCTTAGGTACTAGCGAATTAAGGCGGACGAGGGGCTACAATGAGCAGTTCTTC. This codes for CASSLGTSELRRTRGYNEQFF.

V and J are TRBV4-3 and TRBJ2-3; TRBD2 agrees at 8 bases. This CDR3 has 17 amino acids. Germline CDR1 is LGHNA and CDR2 is YSLEER. The V gene end was trimmed by 0 bases and the J gene end by 1 base; junction bases not matched to a gene: 6. In DNA form, the CDR3 reads TGCGCCAGCAGCCAAGAGGGGGTAGCGGGGCGCACAGATACGCAGTATTTT. Translation: CASSQEGVAGRTDTQYF.

This chain links TRBV3-1 with TRBJ2-1, with D perhaps TRBD2 (5 bases). Per the germline V gene, CDR1 is LGHDT and CDR2 is YNNKEL (reference sequence). CDR3 length: 15 residues. Trimming removed 6 bases at V and 3 bases at J, with 15 bases between. CDR3: CASSTDGGFYNEQFF. CDR3 bases: TGTGCCAGCAGTACCGATGGAGGTTTCTACAATGAGCAGTTCTTC.

This chain links TRBV7-2 with TRBJ2-7; 9 nucleotides agree with TRBD2. The CDR3 contains 16 residues. Germline CDR1 is SGHTA and CDR2 is FQGNSA. V was pared by 1 base and J by 2 bases, with 6 bases of the junction left unmatched. The CDR3, as DNA: TGTGCCAGCAGCTTAGTCCGAGTAGCGGGAGCCTACGAGCAGTACTTC. This codes for CASSLVRVAGAYEQYF. Full variable domain (missing parts from reference TRBV7-2 and TRBJ2-7): GAGVSQSPSNKVTEKGKDVELRCDPISGHTALYWYRQSLGQGLEFLIYFQGNSAPDKSGLPSDRFSAERTGGSVSTLTIQRTQQEDSAVYLCASSLVRVAGAYEQYFGPGTRLTVT.

DNA for the CDR3: TGCAGCGTTGAGGACCCCCAGGGGTTGACCTACAATGAGCAGTTCTTC. Translated, it gives CSVEDPQGLTYNEQFF. J is TRBJ2-1 and V is TRBV29-1; a weak D match, TRBD1 (6 bases). CDR1 SQVTM and CDR2 ANQGSEA come from the germline V gene. This CDR3 comprises 16 residues. The V end lost 3 bases, the J end lost 2 bases, and 17 bases lay between the germline ends.

The chain couples TRBV6-2 or TRBV6-3 to TRBJ2-5; 12 nucleotides line up with TRBD2. There are 14 residues in the CDR3. Unmatched junction bases numbered 10, after V lost 6 bases and J lost 11 bases. The germline V gene has CDR1 MNHEY and CDR2 SVGEGT. CDR3: CASRLAGGTREQYF. CDR3 in DNA: TGTGCCAGCAGACTAGCGGGGGGTACTCGGGAGCAGTACTTC.

The chain uses TRBV9 and TRBJ2-1; D may be TRBD2 (5 bases). With 0 bases removed from V and 0 bases from J, the gap between germline ends came to 7 bases. The CDR3 has 15 residues. Germline CDR1 is SGDLS and CDR2 is YYNGEE. The CDR3 DNA is TGTGCCAGCAGCGTAGAGAGGGACTCCTACAATGAGCAGTTCTTC. Translated, it gives CASSVERDSYNEQFF.

J is TRBJ1-2 and V is TRBV4-2, with D unresolved. The CDR3 totals 15 residues. CDR1 is LGHNA, CDR2 YNFKEQ, per germline. The V end lost 3 bases, the J end lost 5 bases, and 16 bases lay between the germline ends. The CDR3 sequence is CASSHINSDGYGYTF. CDR3 nucleotide sequence: TGTGCCAGCAGCCACATAAACTCGGACGGATATGGCTACACCTTC.

The chain has TRBV5-1 and TRBJ2-3, with TRBD2 matching 10 bases. Germline CDR1 is SGHRS and CDR2 is YFSETQ. With 0 bases clipped from V and 5 bases from J, the junction kept 3 bases outside the gene matches. The CDR3 runs to 15 residues. In nucleotides, the CDR3 is TGCGCCAGCAGCTTGGTAGGGACTAGCGTAGATACGCAGTATTTT. Translated, it gives CASSLVGTSVDTQYF. The full variable domain, in which reference TRBV5-1 and TRBJ2-3 provide the parts outside the CDR3, is KAGVTQTPRYLIKTRGQQVTLSCSPISGHRSVSWYQQTPGQGLQFLFEYFSETQRNKGNFPGRFSGRQFSNSRSEMNVSTLELGDSALYLCASSLVGTSVDTQYFGPGTRLTVL.